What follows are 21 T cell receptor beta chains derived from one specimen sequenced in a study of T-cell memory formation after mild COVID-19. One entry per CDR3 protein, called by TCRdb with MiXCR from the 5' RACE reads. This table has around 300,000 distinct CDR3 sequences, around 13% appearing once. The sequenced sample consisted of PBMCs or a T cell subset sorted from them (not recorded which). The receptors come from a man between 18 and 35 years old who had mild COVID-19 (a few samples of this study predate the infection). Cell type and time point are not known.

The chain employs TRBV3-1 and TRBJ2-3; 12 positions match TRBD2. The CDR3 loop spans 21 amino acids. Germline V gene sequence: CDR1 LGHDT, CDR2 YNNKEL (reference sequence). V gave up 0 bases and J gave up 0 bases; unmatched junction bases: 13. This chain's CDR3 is CASSQDWSLAGGPTSTDTQYF. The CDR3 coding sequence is TGTGCCAGCAGCCAAGATTGGTCACTAGCGGGGGGCCCGACTAGCACAGATACGCAGTATTTT.

The CDR3 DNA reads TGTGCCAGCAGCCAAGGGGAATGGGGCACTGAAGCTTTCTTT. Protein product: CASSQGEWGTEAFF. The genes are TRBV3-1 and TRBJ1-1, with D hard to call. V dropped 1 base and J dropped 4 bases, with 10 bases sitting between them. The CDR3 is 14 residues long. Germline V lookup: CDR1 LGHDT, CDR2 YNNKEL (reference sequence).

This chain's CDR3 is CASSLGSGGHYEQYF. The CDR3 region has the DNA TGTGCCAGCAGTTTGGGTAGCGGGGGACACTACGAGCAGTACTTC. The chain has TRBV12-3 or TRBV12-4 and TRBJ2-7, with 9 bases aligning to TRBD2. This CDR3 is 15 amino acids long. J lost 3 bases, V lost 3 bases, and 6 bases had no gene match.

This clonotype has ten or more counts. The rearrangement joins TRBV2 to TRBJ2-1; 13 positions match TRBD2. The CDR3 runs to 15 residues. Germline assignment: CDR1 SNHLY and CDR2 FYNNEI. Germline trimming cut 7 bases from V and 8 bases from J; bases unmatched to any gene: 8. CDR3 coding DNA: TGTGCCAGCAACCCACGACTAGCGGGGGGCGATGAGCAGTTCTTC. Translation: CASNPRLAGGDEQFF.

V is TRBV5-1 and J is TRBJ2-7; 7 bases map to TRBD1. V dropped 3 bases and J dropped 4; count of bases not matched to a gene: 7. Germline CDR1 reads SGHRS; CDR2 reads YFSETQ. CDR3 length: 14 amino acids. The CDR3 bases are TGCGCCAGCAGCTCCGGGACAGCCCTTTACGAGCAGTACTTC. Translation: CASSSGTALYEQYF.

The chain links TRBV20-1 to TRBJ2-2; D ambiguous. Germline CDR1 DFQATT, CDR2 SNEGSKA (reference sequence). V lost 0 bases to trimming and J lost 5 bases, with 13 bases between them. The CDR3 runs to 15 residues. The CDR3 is CSARDPPQGTGELFF. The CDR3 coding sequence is TGCAGTGCTAGAGATCCTCCCCAAGGGACCGGGGAGCTGTTTTTT.

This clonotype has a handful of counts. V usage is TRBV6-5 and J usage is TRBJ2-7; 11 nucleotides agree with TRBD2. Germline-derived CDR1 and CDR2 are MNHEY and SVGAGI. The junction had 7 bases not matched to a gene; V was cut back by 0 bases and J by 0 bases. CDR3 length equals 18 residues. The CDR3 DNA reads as TGTGCCAGCAGTTACTCGTGGCCTAGCGGGGGGTACTCCTACGAGCAGTACTTC. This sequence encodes CASSYSWPSGGYSYEQYF.

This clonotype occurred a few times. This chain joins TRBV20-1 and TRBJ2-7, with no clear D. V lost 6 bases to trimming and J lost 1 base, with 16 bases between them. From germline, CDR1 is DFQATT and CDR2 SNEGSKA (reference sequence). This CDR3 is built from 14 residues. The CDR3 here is CSAVPPSSSYEQYV. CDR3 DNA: TGCAGTGCCGTACCACCCAGCTCTTCCTACGAGCAGTACGTC.

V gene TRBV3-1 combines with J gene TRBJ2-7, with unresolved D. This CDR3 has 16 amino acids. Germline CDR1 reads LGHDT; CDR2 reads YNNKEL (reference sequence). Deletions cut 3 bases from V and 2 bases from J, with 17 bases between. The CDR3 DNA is TGTGCCAGCAGCCACTGCTACACCGAAAGCCCCTACGAGCAGTACGTC. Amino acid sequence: CASSHCYTESPYEQYV.

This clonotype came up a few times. The CDR3 protein is CASSVVGGSSYNEQFF. The DNA for the CDR3 is TGTGCCAGCAGCGTAGTGGGGGGTAGCTCCTACAATGAGCAGTTCTTC. V usage is TRBV9 and J usage is TRBJ2-1; tentatively, D is TRBD2 (6 bases). V lost 0 bases and J 0 bases, leaving 10 bases between the germline ends. CDR1 and CDR2 from the germline V gene are SGDLS and YYNGEE. The length of the CDR3 is 16 residues.

The chain's CDR3 is CSAPLRTAKNIQYF. Here the CDR3 DNA reads TGCAGTGCCCCCCTCCGGACAGCTAAAAACATTCAGTACTTC. The V and J genes are TRBV20-1 and TRBJ2-4; TRBD1 is a possible D gene (6 bases). CDR3 length: 14 residues. V was cut by 6 bases and J by 4 bases, with 16 bases left in between. Germline CDR1 and CDR2: DFQATT and SNEGSKA (reference sequence).

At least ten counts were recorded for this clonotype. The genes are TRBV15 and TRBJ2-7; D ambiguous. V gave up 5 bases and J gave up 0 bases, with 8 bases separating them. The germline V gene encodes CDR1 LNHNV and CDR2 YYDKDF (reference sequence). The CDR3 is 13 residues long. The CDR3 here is CATSLSVSYEQYF. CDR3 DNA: TGTGCCACCAGCTTGTCAGTCTCCTACGAGCAGTACTTC.

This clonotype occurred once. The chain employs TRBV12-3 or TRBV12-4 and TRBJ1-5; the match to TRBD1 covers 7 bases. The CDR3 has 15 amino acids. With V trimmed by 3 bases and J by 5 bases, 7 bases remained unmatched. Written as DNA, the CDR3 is TGTGCCAGCAGTTTTGGGGGGACAGTAGATCAGCCCCAGCATTTT. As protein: CASSFGGTVDQPQHF.

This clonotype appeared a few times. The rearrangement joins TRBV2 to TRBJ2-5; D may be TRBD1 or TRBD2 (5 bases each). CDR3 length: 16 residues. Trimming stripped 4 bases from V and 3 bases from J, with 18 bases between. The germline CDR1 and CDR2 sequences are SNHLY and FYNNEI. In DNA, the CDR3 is TGTGCCAGCAGTGCCCTCCCGGGGCTCTCGGAAGAGACCCAGTACTTC. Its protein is CASSALPGLSEETQYF.

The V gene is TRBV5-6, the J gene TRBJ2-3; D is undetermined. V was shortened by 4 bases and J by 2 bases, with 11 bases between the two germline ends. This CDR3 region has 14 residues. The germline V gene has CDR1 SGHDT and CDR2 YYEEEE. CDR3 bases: TGTGCCAGCAGCGCCGGGTCTTTCACAGATACGCAGTATTTT. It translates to CASSAGSFTDTQYF.

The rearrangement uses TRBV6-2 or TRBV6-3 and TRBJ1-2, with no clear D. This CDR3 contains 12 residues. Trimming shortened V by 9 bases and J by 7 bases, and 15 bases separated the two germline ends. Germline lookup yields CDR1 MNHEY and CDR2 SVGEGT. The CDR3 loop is CASRVGHGGYTF. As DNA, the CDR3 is TGTGCCAGTCGAGTGGGCCATGGTGGCTACACCTTC.

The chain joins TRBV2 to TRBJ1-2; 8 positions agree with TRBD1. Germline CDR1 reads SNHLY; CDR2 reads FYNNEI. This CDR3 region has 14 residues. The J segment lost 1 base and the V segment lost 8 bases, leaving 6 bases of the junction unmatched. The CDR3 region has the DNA TGTGCCAGCCGTGGACAGGGAGATAACTATGGCTACACCTTC. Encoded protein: CASRGQGDNYGYTF.

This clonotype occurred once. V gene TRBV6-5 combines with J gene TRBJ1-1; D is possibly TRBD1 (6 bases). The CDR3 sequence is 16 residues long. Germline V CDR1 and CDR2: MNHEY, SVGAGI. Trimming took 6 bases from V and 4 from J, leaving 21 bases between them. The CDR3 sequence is CASSGGGALFGTEAFF. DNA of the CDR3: TGTGCCAGCAGCGGAGGGGGGGCGCTTTTCGGCACTGAAGCTTTCTTT.

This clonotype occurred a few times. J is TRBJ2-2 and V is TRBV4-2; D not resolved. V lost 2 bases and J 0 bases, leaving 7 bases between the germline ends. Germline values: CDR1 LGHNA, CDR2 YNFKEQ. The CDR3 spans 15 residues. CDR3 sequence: CASSQQKTNTGELFF. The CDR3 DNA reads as TGTGCCAGCAGCCAACAGAAGACGAACACCGGGGAGCTGTTTTTT.

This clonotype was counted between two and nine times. The CDR3 DNA is TGTGCCAGCAGCCAAGACAGGGCCCCTGTGCCGCAGCCCCAGCATTTT. It yields the protein CASSQDRAPVPQPQHF. The genes are TRBV3-1 and TRBJ1-5; D is possibly TRBD1 (5 bases). With 0 bases removed from V and 7 bases from J, the gap between germline ends came to 16 bases. The CDR3 loop spans 16 amino acids. Germline CDR1 and CDR2: LGHDT and YNNKEL (reference sequence).

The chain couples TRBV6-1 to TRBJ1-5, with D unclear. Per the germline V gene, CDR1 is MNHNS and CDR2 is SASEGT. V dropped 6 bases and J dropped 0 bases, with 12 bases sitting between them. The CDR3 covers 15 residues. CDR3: CASRNGPYSNQPQHF. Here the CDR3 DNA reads TGTGCCAGCAGGAACGGGCCCTATAGCAATCAGCCCCAGCATTTT.